This T cell receptor (beta chain) comes out of a study of T cell responses to AZD1222 COVID-19 vaccine. Timing groups of about 4 and about 12 weeks for second doses were pooled. This clone has more than one count but fewer than ten. Its antigen is currently unknown. Study-wide points: Donors were chiefly white British, with a greater number of females, and clonal diversity was perhaps underestimated. Only after the peak T cell response were repertoires sampled.

This CDR3 contains 13 residues. CDR1 and CDR2 (germline): SEHNR, FQNEAQ (reference sequence). V shed 2 bases and J shed 13 bases, with 12 bases lying between them. The repertoire was sequenced with immunoSEQ multiplex PCR; TCRdb's copy has only in-frame clones and lacks some. The sample lists some 150,000 clones, roughly 90% seen once, with over 4% in the top ten. The sequence was obtained from an adult who received the AZD1222 COVID-19 vaccine. The genes are TRBV7-9 and TRBJ1-6; D not resolved. Sequences were derived from peripheral blood, sampled 28 days after the second AZD1222 dose. CDR3 protein: CASSLSERSPLHF. The CDR3, as DNA: TGTGCCAGCAGCTTATCAGAGAGGTCCCCCCTCCACTTT.